The 11 T cell receptor beta chains below were found in one sample sequenced in a study of cytomegalovirus exposure and HLA in healthy donors. The study ran its PCR with 60 Vbeta and 13 Jbeta primers. Clones were read by immunoSEQ multiplex PCR, and TCRdb kept only the in-frame ones, dropping some. The sample has about 140,000 clones, less than 80% seen once. Material for sequencing was PBMCs. The receptor source for this set is a woman in her forties or fifties in good health and CMV-seropositive.

This clone has just a few counts. The chain couples TRBV29-1 to TRBJ1-2; D gene unclear. The length of the CDR3 is 12 residues. CDR1 is SQVTM, CDR2 ANQGSEA, per germline. Trimming removed 4 bases at V and 8 bases at J, with 14 bases between. CDR3 in DNA: TGCAGCGTTGGAATGGGAGATTTGGGCTACACCTTC. The encoded protein is CSVGMGDLGYTF.

This chain uses TRBV5-1 with TRBJ2-2; 8 bases are a match to TRBD2. The CDR3 covers 16 residues. Per the germline V gene, CDR1 is SGHRS and CDR2 is YFSETQ. The junction had 6 bases not matched to a gene; V was cut back by 4 bases and J by 1 base. Written as DNA, the CDR3 is TGCGCCAGCAGCCTACTAGCGGCCCAGAACACCGGGGAGCTGTTTTTT. Translation gives CASSLLAAQNTGELFF.

This clone has only a few counts. For the CDR3, the DNA is TGTGCCAGCAGTTACTCCGTGACAGGGACCACGACTGAAGCTTTCTTT. The encoded protein is CASSYSVTGTTTEAFF. The chain recombines TRBV6-5 with TRBJ1-1, with 7 bases aligning to TRBD1. The CDR3 extends over 16 amino acids. The ends lost 0 bases at V and 5 bases at J; junction bases unmatched: 9. CDR1 is MNHEY and CDR2 is SVGAGI in the germline V gene.

This clone was picked up one time. The CDR3 here is CASGASVANVLTF. CDR3 bases: TGTGCCAGCGGGGCCTCGGTGGCCAACGTCCTGACTTTC. This chain connects TRBV6-1 to TRBJ2-6; a possible D gene is TRBD1 (5 bases). The germline CDR1 and CDR2 sequences are MNHNS and SASEGT. CDR3 length equals 13 residues. V was clipped by 8 bases and J by 6 bases, with 11 bases between them.

The rearrangement links TRBV6-1 to TRBJ2-1, with D possibly being TRBD1 (5 bases). The CDR3 is made up of 14 amino acids. Trimming took off 6 bases at V and 2 bases at J, with 11 bases between the two ends. The germline gives CDR1 MNHNS, CDR2 SASEGT. The CDR3 loop reads CASSLDSPYNEQFF. The CDR3 DNA sequence: TGTGCCAGCAGCCTAGACAGTCCCTACAATGAGCAGTTCTTC.

Only one count was recorded for this clone. The J gene is TRBJ1-2, the V gene TRBV5-1, with 7 nucleotides matching TRBD1. V shed 3 bases, J shed 6 bases, and the junction held 8 bases outside the gene matches. CDR1 and CDR2 from the germline V gene are SGHRS and YFSETQ. The CDR3 sequence is 14 residues long. CDR3 protein: CASSSLRGAHGYTF. The DNA of the CDR3 is TGCGCCAGCAGCTCCCTCAGGGGGGCCCATGGCTACACCTTC.

The chain employs TRBV7-2 and TRBJ2-3; tentatively, D is TRBD1 (7 bases). The CDR3 extends over 16 amino acids. V gave up 0 bases and J gave up 1 base, with 11 bases separating them. The germline CDR1 and CDR2 sequences are SGHTA and FQGNSA. CDR3 region: CASSLALRGGTDTQYF. The CDR3 nucleotides read TGTGCCAGCAGCTTAGCGCTCAGGGGGGGCACAGATACGCAGTATTTT.

The V call is TRBV5-1, the J call TRBJ2-7; D is possibly TRBD1 (5 bases). The germline CDR1 and CDR2 sequences are SGHRS and YFSETQ. The ends were cut back, 3 bases at V and 2 bases at J, with 9 bases in the middle. This CDR3 region has 13 residues. DNA of the CDR3: TGCGCCAGCAGCTGGGGCCCAACCTACGAGCAGTACTTC. Its protein product is CASSWGPTYEQYF.

In its sample, this clone was seen a few times. This sequence joins TRBV7-2 and TRBJ1-6, with TRBD1 as a possible D gene (5 bases). The germline gives CDR1 SGHTA, CDR2 FQGNSA. This CDR3 spans 14 amino acids. V shed 1 base and J shed 10 bases, with 11 bases lying between them. CDR3 in DNA: TGTGCCAGCAGCTTAGAGAAGGGGTGGTCACCCCTCCACTTT. It specifies CASSLEKGWSPLHF.

This chain links TRBV5-6 with TRBJ1-6; 9 bases map to TRBD1. This CDR3 has 15 residues. Germline V CDR1 and CDR2: SGHDT, YYEEEE. J gave up 7 bases and V 0 bases, and 2 bases lay outside the gene matches. In DNA, the CDR3 is TGTGCCAGCAGCTTGGGTGGGACAGGGAATTCACCCCTCCACTTT. This sequence encodes CASSLGGTGNSPLHF. The full variable domain, its missing parts supplied by reference TRBV5-6 and TRBJ1-6, is DAGVTQSPTHLIKTRGQQVTLRCSPKSGHDTVSWYQQALGQGPQFIFQYYEEEERQRGNFPDRFSGHQFPNYSSELNVNALLLGDSALYLCASSLGGTGNSPLHFGNGTRLTVT.

Only a few counts were recorded for this clone. This chain links TRBV5-6 with TRBJ2-3; possible D gene TRBD2, 5 bases. The CDR3 has 13 residues. V was pared by 4 bases and J by 4 bases, with 10 bases between. In germline, CDR1 is SGHDT, CDR2 YYEEEE. The CDR3 DNA sequence: TGTGCCAGCAGCCCTCAGGAGGCAGATACGCAGTATTTT. It yields the protein CASSPQEADTQYF.